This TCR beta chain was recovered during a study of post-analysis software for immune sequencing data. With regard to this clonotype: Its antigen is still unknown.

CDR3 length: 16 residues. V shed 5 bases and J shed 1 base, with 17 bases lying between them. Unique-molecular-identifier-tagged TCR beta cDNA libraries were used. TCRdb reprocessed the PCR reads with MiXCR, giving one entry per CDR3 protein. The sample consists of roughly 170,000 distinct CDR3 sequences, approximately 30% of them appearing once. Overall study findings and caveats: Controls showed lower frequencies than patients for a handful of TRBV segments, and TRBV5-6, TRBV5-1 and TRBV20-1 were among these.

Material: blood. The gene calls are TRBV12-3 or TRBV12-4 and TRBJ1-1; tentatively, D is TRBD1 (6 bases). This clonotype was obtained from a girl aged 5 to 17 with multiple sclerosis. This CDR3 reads CASSLWSGGTNTEAFF. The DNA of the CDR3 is TGTGCCAGCAGTCTCTGGTCGGGGGGCACGAACACTGAAGCTTTCTTT.